This T cell receptor (beta chain) stems from a study of blood T cell repertoires in COVID-19 (dated by TCRdb to between 2020 and 2021). Turning to the overall study: Samples covering the acute and convalescent phases of COVID-19 were provided by collaborators in the United States, Italy and Spain. The material from the prospective study consisted of cDNA or gDNA derived from T cells, B-cell-depleted T cells, or PBMCs. The sample metadata nearly always contained a de-identified subject ID, COVID-19 status, age in years and sex. Samples came from the ongoing ImmuneRACE study (first 160 participants) plus 1,254 subjects from 6 global collaborators. Deeply sampled blood TCRbeta repertoires from subjects exposed to, actively infected with, or recovered from COVID-19 were included in the dataset. The repertoires were made available in a free public database intended to serve as a resource for research on the immune response to SARS-CoV-2. Where HLA class I and class II types were available, the types were taken from metadata supplied by the sample provider, not from assay-based typing. Points the paper makes about the study in general: Clinical and demographic metadata were provided uncurated, with the amount varying by source and participant.

Whole blood was collected in K2EDTA tubes by collaborating institutions according to the institutions' own protocols. For TCRbeta analysis, collaborators shipped samples as frozen whole blood, isolated PBMCs, or DNA extracted from either of those sample types. On this clone itself: The clone's antigen remains unknown. Base-call qualities are not available, and no considerably larger clone is one nucleotide away.

The immunoSEQ Assay, a bias-controlled multiplex PCR, was used to amplify TCRbeta CDR3 regions from genomic DNA. Per the original workflow: Nucleated cell counts per sample were estimated from amplification of reference gene primers within the assay. To quantify the absolute abundance of each unique TCRbeta CDR3 rearrangement, sequence reads were collapsed and filtered. For each sample, productive Simpson clonality was calculated as the square root of Simpson's diversity index over productive rearrangements. TCRdb provides this immuneACCESS table in a form limited to in-frame rearrangements. Some clones are lacking; in checked studies, under half of them reflect an unresolved V gene, and why the rest are absent is not known. The V and J calls and clone size are taken from that table; D and trimming were inferred from the DNA. The sample data list about 88,000 clones, and more than 85% of these were observed just once. The top ten hold roughly 1.7% of the sample.

This clonotype originated in a man aged 55 to 70 with acute or convalescent COVID-19. Input material: peripheral blood.

The bases read TGTGCCAGCAGCTTAGCCCGACTAGCGGGAGGGCGAGGTACAGATACGCAGTATTTT. Its translation reads: CASSLARLAGGRGTDTQYF. The chain joins TRBV7-8 to TRBJ2-3, with TRBD2 identical over 14 junction bases. Compared with germline, V lacks 0 bases and J lacks 3 bases; bases without a gene match: 8. Counted from cysteine to phenylalanine, this CDR3 has 19 amino acids. Kept here is only the CDR3 DNA, which spans 57 bases and is read in frame from base 1. CDR1 and CDR2 were assigned from the germline V gene as SGHVS and FQNEAQ.